This T cell receptor (beta chain) was captured by sequencing in a study of blood T cell repertoires in COVID-19. Looking at the study overall: Samples representing acute and convalescent COVID-19 were sourced from the United States, Italy and Spain. Sample material is recorded as cDNA or gDNA derived from T cells, B-cell-depleted T cells, or PBMCs.

In the original processing: Amplification with reference gene primers provided the estimates of nucleated cell counts. Libraries were prepared by immunoSEQ multiplex PCR; TCRdb keeps only in-frame clonotypes and omits some of them. V and J calls and clone size are copied from that table; D and trimming were computed from the DNA. Here the sample spans roughly 200,000 clones, 84% being singletons. V gave up 7 bases and J gave up 0 bases; unmatched junction bases: 6. Germline CDR1 and CDR2: SNHLY and FYNNEI. The CDR3 totals 16 residues. The TCR was taken from a woman in her 70s with active or convalescent COVID-19. The gene calls are TRBV2 and TRBJ1-3, with 10 bases that match TRBD1. Sequences were obtained from peripheral blood. Written as DNA, the CDR3 is TGTGCCAGCAAGACAGGGGGCTCTTACTCTGGAAACACCATATATTTT. It codes for CASKTGGSYSGNTIYF.